This record concerns one TCR beta chain sequence. Its antigen is currently unknown. TCRdb re-called the 5' RACE reads; one entry per CDR3 protein, DNA not given. The sample totals about 170,000 distinct CDR3 sequences. This entry belongs to a study of T cells expressing NK-cell markers. Across the study: Sequencing covered eight donors, seven HCMV-seropositive and one seronegative. General study points: It is unclear if expanded NKG2C-expressing clones target HCMV antigens.

The CDR3 sequence is 15 residues long. Looked up from germline, CDR1 is MNHEY and CDR2 is SVGAGI. The clonotype comes from a man aged 18 to 69 in good health. The specimen was blood T cells: a sorted CD56 or NKG2C T cell subset, CD4+ or CD8+ T cells, or bulk PBMC T cells (not recorded which). V and J are TRBV6-5 and TRBJ2-2. CDR3 sequence reads: CASSYSTLNTGELFF.